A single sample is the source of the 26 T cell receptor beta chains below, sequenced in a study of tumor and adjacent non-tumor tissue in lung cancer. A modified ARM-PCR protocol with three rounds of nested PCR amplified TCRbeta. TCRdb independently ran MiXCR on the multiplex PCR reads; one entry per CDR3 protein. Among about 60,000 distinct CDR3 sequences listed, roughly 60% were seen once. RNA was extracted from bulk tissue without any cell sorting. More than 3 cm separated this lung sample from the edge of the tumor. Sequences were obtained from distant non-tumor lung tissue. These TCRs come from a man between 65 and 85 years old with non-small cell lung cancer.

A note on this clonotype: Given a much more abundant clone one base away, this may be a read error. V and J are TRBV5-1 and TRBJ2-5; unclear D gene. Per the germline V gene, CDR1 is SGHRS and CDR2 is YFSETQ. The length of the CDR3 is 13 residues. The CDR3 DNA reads TGCGCCAGCCGCCGGTGGGTGCAAGAGGCCCAGTACTTC. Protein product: CASRRWVQEAQYF.

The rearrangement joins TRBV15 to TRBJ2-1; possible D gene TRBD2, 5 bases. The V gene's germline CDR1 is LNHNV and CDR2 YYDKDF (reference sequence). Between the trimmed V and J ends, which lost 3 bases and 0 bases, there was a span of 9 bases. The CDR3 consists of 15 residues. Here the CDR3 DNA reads TGTGCCACCAGCAGTTCGACTATCTCCTACAATGAGCAGTTCTTC. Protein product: CATSSSTISYNEQFF. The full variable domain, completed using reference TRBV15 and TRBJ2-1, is DAMVIQNPRYQVTQFGKPVTLSCSQTLNHNVMYWYQQKSSQAPKLLFHYYDKDFNNEADTPDNFQSRRPNTSFCFLDIRSPGLGDTAMYLCATSSSTISYNEQFFGPGTRLTVL.

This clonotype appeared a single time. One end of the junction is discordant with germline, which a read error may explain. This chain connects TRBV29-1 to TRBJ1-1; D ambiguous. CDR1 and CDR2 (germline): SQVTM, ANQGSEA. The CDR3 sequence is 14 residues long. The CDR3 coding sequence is TGCAACGTTTCAAAAAGAAGGGAGGGTACTGAAGCTCTCTTT. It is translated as CNVSKRREGTEALF.

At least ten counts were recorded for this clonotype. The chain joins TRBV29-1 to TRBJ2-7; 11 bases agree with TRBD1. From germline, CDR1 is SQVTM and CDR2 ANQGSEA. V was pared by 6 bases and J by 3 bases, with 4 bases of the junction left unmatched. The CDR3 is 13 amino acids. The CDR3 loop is CSVVGTGGYEQYF. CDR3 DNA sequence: TGCAGCGTCGTGGGGACAGGGGGCTACGAGCAGTACTTC.

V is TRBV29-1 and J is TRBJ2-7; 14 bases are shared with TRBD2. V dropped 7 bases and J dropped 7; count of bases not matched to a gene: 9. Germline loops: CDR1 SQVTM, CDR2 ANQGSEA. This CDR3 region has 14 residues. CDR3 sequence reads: CSARLAGGPREQYF. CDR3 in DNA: TGCAGCGCGCGACTAGCGGGAGGGCCACGGGAGCAGTACTTC.

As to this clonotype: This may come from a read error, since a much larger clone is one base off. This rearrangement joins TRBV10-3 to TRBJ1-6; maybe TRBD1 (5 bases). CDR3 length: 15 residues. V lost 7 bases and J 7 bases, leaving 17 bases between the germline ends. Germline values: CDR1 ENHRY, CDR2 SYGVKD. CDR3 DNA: TGTGCCATCAATGCGGGACCCGCCGCAAATTCACCCCTCCACTTT. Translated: CAINAGPAANSPLHF.

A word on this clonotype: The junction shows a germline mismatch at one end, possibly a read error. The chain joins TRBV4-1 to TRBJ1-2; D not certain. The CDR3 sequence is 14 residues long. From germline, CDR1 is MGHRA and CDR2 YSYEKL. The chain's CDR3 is CASSQDRRTYGCSF. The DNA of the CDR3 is TGCGCCAGCAGCCAAGACAGGAGGACCTATGGCTGCTCCTTC.

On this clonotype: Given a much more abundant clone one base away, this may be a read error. The CDR3 sequence: CASRQGEQYF. The CDR3 DNA reads TGTGCCAGCCGACAGGGGGAGCAGTACTTC. The V and J genes are TRBV5-6 and TRBJ2-7; TRBD1 agrees at 8 bases. The CDR3 extends over 10 amino acids. Germline V CDR1 and CDR2: SGHDT, YYEEEE. The ends lost 7 bases at V and 7 bases at J; junction bases unmatched: 1.

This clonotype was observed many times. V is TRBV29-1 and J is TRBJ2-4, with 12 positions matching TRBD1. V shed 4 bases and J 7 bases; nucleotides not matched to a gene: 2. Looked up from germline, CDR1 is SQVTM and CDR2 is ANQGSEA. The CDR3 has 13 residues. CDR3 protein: CSVAGTGGNIQYF. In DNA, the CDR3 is TGCAGCGTTGCCGGGACAGGGGGCAACATTCAGTACTTC.

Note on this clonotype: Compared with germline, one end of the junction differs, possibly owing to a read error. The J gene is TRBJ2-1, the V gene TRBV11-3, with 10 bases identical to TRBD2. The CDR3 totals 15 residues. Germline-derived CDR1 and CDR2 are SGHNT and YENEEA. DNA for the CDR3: TGTACCAGCAGTCTTCTAGCGGGGGTTAACAATGAGCAGTTTTTC. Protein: CTSSLLAGVNNEQFF. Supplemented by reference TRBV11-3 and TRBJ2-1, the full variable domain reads EAGVVQSPRYKIIEKKQPVAFWCNPISGHNTLYWYLQNLGQGPELLIRYENEEAVDDSQLPKDRFSAERLKGVDSTLKIQPAELGDSAVYLCTSSLLAGVNNEQFFGPGTRLTVL.

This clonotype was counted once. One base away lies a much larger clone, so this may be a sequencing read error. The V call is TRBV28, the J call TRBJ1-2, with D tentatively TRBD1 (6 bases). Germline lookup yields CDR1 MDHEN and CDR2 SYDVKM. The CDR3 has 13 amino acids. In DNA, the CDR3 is TGTACCAGCAGTTCGCAGGGGTTCTATGGCTACACCTTC. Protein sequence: CTSSSQGFYGYTF.

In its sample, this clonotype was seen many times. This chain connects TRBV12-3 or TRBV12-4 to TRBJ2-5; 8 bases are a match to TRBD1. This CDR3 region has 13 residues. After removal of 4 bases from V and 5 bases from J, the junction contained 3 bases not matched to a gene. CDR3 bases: TGTGCCAGCAGTTGGCAGGGGGCGGAGACCCAGTACTTC. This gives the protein CASSWQGAETQYF.

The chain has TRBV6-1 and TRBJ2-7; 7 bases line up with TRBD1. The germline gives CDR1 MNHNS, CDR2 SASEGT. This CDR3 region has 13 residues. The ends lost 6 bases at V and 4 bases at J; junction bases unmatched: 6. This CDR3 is CASRGTDAYEQYF. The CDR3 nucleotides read TGTGCCAGCAGGGGGACAGACGCATACGAGCAGTACTTC.

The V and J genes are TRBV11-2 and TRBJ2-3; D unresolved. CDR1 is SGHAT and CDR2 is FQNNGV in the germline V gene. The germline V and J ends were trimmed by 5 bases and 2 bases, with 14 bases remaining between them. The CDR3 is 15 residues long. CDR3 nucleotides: TGTGCCAGCAGCCTCATCGGCGGAGTCACAGATACGCAGTATTTT. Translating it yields CASSLIGGVTDTQYF.

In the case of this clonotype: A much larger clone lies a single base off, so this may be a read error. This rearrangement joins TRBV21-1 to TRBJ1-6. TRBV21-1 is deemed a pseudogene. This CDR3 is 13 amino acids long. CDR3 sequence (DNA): TGTGCCAGCAACAAAGAAGGCGATTCACCCCTCCACTTT. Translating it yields CASNKEGDSPLHF.

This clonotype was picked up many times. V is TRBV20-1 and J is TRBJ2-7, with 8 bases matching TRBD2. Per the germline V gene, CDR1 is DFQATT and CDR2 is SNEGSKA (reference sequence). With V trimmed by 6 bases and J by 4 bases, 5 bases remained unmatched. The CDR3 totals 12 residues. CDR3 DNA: TGCAGTGCCGCCCGCGGGGGGTACGAGCAGTACTTC. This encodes CSAARGGYEQYF.

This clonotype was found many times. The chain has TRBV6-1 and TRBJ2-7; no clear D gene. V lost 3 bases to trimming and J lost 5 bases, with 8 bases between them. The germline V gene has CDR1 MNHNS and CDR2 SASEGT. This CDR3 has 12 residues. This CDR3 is CASSEGPNEQYF. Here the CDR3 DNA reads TGTGCCAGCAGTGAGGGCCCCAACGAGCAGTACTTC.

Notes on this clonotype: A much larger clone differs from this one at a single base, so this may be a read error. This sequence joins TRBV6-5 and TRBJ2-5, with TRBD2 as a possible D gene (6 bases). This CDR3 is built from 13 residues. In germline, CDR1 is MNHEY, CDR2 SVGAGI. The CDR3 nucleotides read TGTGCCAGCAGTTCACTAGGAGGGGAGACCCAGAACTTC. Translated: CASSSLGGETQNF.

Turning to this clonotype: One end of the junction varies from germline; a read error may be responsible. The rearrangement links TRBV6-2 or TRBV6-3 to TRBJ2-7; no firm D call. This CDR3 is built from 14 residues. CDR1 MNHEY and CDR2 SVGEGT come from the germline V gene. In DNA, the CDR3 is TGTGTCAGCAGCTCCCTGCGCCTTACCTGCGAGCAGTACTTC. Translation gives CVSSSLRLTCEQYF.

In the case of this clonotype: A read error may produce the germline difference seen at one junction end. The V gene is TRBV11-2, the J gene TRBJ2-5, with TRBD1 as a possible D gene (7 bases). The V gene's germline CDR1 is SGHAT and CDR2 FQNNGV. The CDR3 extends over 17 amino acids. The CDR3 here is CASSLGPLEGAQETQYF. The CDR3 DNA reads TGTGCCAGCAGTTTAGGTCCCCTGGAGGGGGCTCAAGAGACCCAGTACTTC.

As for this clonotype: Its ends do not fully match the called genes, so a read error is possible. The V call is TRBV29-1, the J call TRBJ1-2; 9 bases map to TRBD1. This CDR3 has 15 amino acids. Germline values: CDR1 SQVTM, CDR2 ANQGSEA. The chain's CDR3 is CSVEDRRTGAYGYTF. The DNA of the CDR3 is TGCAGCGTTGAAGATAGGCGGACAGGGGCCTATGGTTACACCTTC.

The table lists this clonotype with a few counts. In DNA form, the CDR3 reads TGTGCCAGTAGTATCGTACAGACCTCAGTGGAGACCCAGTACTTC. This sequence encodes CASSIVQTSVETQYF. The rearrangement uses TRBV19 and TRBJ2-5; no definite D call. V dropped 3 bases and J dropped 5 bases, with 16 bases sitting between them. Germline CDR1 LNHDA, CDR2 SQIVND (reference sequence). This CDR3 comprises 15 residues.

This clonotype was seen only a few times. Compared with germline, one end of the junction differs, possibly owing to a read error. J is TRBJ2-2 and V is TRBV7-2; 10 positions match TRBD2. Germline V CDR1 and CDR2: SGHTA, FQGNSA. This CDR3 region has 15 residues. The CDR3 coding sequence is TGTGCCAGCAGGGAGGGACTAGCGAACACCGGGGAGCTGTCTTTT. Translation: CASREGLANTGELSF.

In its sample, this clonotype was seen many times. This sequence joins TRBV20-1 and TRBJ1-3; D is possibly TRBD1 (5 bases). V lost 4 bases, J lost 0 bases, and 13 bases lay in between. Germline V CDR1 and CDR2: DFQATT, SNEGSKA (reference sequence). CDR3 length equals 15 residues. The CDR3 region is CSATPQGNSGNTIYF. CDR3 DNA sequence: TGCAGTGCTACACCCCAGGGAAACTCTGGAAACACCATATATTTT.

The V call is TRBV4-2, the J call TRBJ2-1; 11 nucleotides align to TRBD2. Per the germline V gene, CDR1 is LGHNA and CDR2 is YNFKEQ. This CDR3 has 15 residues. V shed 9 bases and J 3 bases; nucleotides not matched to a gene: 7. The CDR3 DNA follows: TGTGCCAGTAGTCGTAGCGGGGGGGTCTACAATGAGCAGTTCTTC. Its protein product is CASSRSGGVYNEQFF.

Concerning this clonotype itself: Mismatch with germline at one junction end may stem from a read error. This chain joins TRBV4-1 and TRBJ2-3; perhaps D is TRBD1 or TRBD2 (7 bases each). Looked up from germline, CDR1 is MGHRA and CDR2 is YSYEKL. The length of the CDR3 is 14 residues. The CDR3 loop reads CANRSGTGTDTQYF. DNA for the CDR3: TGTGCCAACAGGAGCGGGACAGGCACAGATACGCAGTATTTT.